In its sample, the clone carrying this T cell receptor (beta chain) was seen many times. Its antigen is currently unknown. Using genomic DNA as the template, TCR beta VDJ and CDR3 profiling was carried out. TCRdb re-called the reads with MiXCR, one entry per CDR3 protein. The sample lists around 140,000 distinct CDR3 sequences, around 41% occurring once. These data come from a study of CD8+CD57+ T cells in acquired aplastic anemia. Study summary: DNA from sorted CD4+ and CD8+ cells averaged around 3 ug. Approximately 11 million reads were obtained on average for healthy donor CD4+ cells.

The CDR3 runs to 16 residues. Trimming took 1 base from V and 6 from J; bases not matched to a gene: 8. The germline CDR1 and CDR2 sequences are SEHNR and FQNEAQ (reference sequence). Broader study findings: Patients and controls turned out to have twenty-nine CD8+ CDR3 sequences in common.

The material sequenced was sorted CD4+, CD8+, or CD8+CD57+ T cells (not recorded which) from PBMCs. The gene calls are TRBV7-9 and TRBJ1-4, with 7 positions matching TRBD1. This receptor was obtained from a human donor in good health, serving as a control. Here the CDR3 reads CASSLGQGFRDEKLFF. Written as DNA, the CDR3 is TGTGCCAGCAGCTTAGGACAGGGTTTTCGGGATGAAAAACTGTTTTTT.